The present entry profiles one T cell receptor (beta chain) with its context. The antigen is not known. The sample originates from a study of cytomegalovirus exposure and HLA in healthy donors. Study-level results: The study recorded around 160 TCR beta chains that were cytomegalovirus-associated. Among donors in an Asian-associated ancestry cluster, a later analysis reportedly found fewer N-insertions than the roughly 700-donor mean.

The CDR3 is made up of 18 amino acids. V gave up 6 bases and J gave up 3 bases, with 21 bases separating them. Per the germline V gene, CDR1 is MDHEN and CDR2 is SYDVKM. The primer mix had 60 Vbeta and 13 Jbeta primers. Method: immunoSEQ multiplex PCR; TCRdb's copy keeps in-frame clones and lacks some. In the table there are 150,000 or so clones, roughly 80% of which are singletons. The chain has TRBV28 and TRBJ2-6, with a tentative D call TRBD2 (7 bases). This sequence was found in a young woman in good health and CMV-seronegative. Material for sequencing was PBMCs. DNA for the CDR3: TGTGCCAGCAGCCGAGGGGGGGGCCGAGGAGGTGGGGCCAACGTCCTGACTTTC. It specifies CASSRGGGRGGGANVLTF.